These 20 T cell receptor beta chains were all obtained from the same sample, sequenced in a study of cytotoxic CD8 clonotypes in ibrutinib-treated CLL. The method was immunoSEQ multiplex PCR; TCRdb's version includes in-frame clones alone and lacks a portion of them. Of some 150,000 clones listed, 70% to 85% are singletons. Material: PBMCs, obtained after 12 months of ibrutinib treatment. The receptors stem from a human donor with chronic lymphocytic leukemia.

The chain uses TRBV18 and TRBJ2-6; TRBD1 agrees at 11 bases. CDR1 and CDR2 (germline): KGHSH, LQKENI. The trim removed 3 bases at V and 1 base at J, leaving 5 bases unmatched. CDR3 length: 18 amino acids. The CDR3: CASSPPGQGVSGANVLTF. The CDR3 region has the DNA TGTGCCAGCTCACCCCCGGGACAGGGGGTATCTGGGGCCAACGTCCTGACTTTC. Combining the CDR3 with reference TRBV18 and TRBJ2-6 gives the whole variable domain NAGVMQNPRHLVRRRGQEARLRCSPMKGHSHVYWYRQLPEEGLKFMVYLQKENIIDESGMPKERFSAEFPKEGPSILRIQQVVRGDSAAYFCASSPPGQGVSGANVLTFGAGSRLTVL.

J is TRBJ2-3 and V is TRBV9; the match to TRBD2 covers 14 bases. The trim removed 4 bases at V and 6 bases at J, leaving 16 bases unmatched. Germline loops: CDR1 SGDLS, CDR2 YYNGEE. The CDR3 runs 19 residues. The CDR3 DNA is TGTGCCAGCAGCCTAGGCCCGTCTCGGACTAGCGGGAGGTTGGATACGCAGTATTTT. Translation gives CASSLGPSRTSGRLDTQYF.

The CDR3 DNA sequence: TGTGCCAGCAGTTACTCCCCGACATCGCGCCGGTACGAGCAGTACTTC. Residues: CASSYSPTSRRYEQYF. The chain recombines TRBV6-5 with TRBJ2-7, with D unclear. There are 16 residues in the CDR3. Trimming left V 0 bases short and J 4 bases short, with 16 bases between. Germline assignment: CDR1 MNHEY and CDR2 SVGAGI.

The chain employs TRBV6-1 and TRBJ2-6; 10 bases align to TRBD1. With V trimmed by 4 bases and J by 0 bases, 9 bases remained unmatched. The germline V gene has CDR1 MNHNS and CDR2 SASEGT. The CDR3 sequence is 19 residues long. Here the CDR3 reads CASSVSGTGVSSGANVLTF. For the CDR3, the DNA is TGTGCCAGCAGTGTCTCCGGGACAGGGGTCAGCTCTGGGGCCAACGTCCTGACTTTC.

The gene calls are TRBV27 and TRBJ2-7; no firm D call. Trimming took off 2 bases at V and 5 bases at J, with 10 bases between the two ends. CDR3 length equals 13 residues. Germline V lookup: CDR1 MNHEY, CDR2 SMNVEV (reference sequence). DNA of the CDR3: TGTGCCAGCAGTTTAACGCTCGTAAACGAGCAGTACTTC. Translating gives CASSLTLVNEQYF.

This clone appeared a single time. The rearrangement links TRBV28 to TRBJ2-3; D remains ambiguous. There are 11 residues in the CDR3. The germline V gene encodes CDR1 MDHEN and CDR2 SYDVKM. Trimming left V 8 bases short and J 8 bases short, with 11 bases between. CDR3 sequence: CASGPSVTQYF. In DNA form, the CDR3 reads TGTGCCAGCGGCCCAAGTGTTACGCAGTATTTT. Looking up the rest from reference TRBV28 and TRBJ2-3 gives the full variable domain: DVKVTQSSRYLVKRTGEKVFLECVQDMDHENMFWYRQDPGLGLRLIYFSYDVKMKEKGDIPEGYSVSREKKERFSLILESASTNQTSMYLCASGPSVTQYFGPGTRLTVL.

V gene TRBV18 combines with J gene TRBJ2-3; 10 bases are a match to TRBD1. The CDR3 has 16 amino acids. J lost 1 base, V lost 1 base, and 2 bases had no gene match. Germline V gene data show CDR1 as KGHSH and CDR2 as LQKENI. CDR3 in DNA: TGTGCCAGCTCACCACTGGGGACAGGGGGCACAGATACGCAGTATTTT. This gives the protein CASSPLGTGGTDTQYF.

The chain employs TRBV28 and TRBJ1-1, with no clear D. CDR1 and CDR2 from the germline V gene are MDHEN and SYDVKM. Between the trimmed V and J ends, which lost 6 bases and 6 bases, there was a span of 14 bases. CDR3 size: 13 residues. The CDR3 region is CASRLTTSSEAFF. In DNA form, the CDR3 reads TGTGCCAGCAGGCTGACCACGAGCTCTGAAGCTTTCTTT. Complete variable domain (other parts from reference TRBV28 and TRBJ1-1): DVKVTQSSRYLVKRTGEKVFLECVQDMDHENMFWYRQDPGLGLRLIYFSYDVKMKEKGDIPEGYSVSREKKERFSLILESASTNQTSMYLCASRLTTSSEAFFGQGTRLTVV.

The chain joins TRBV18 to TRBJ1-1; a weak D match, TRBD1 (5 bases). The germline V gene has CDR1 KGHSH and CDR2 LQKENI. CDR3 length: 15 residues. V was shortened by 3 bases and J by 7 bases, with 18 bases between the two germline ends. CDR3 in amino acids: CASSPILAFGGEAFF. For the CDR3, the DNA is TGTGCCAGCTCACCTATACTAGCGTTCGGGGGTGAAGCTTTCTTT.

The gene calls are TRBV28 and TRBJ2-7; 7 bases are shared with TRBD1. The V gene end was trimmed by 4 bases and the J gene end by 1 base; junction bases not matched to a gene: 10. The CDR3 is 16 amino acids. CDR1 is MDHEN, CDR2 SYDVKM, per germline. CDR3 nucleotide sequence: TGTGCCAGCAGTTCCCCCCCGCCAGGGGGATCCTACGAGCAGTACTTC. As protein: CASSSPPPGGSYEQYF.

The rearrangement links TRBV13 to TRBJ2-2; TRBD1 matches 8 bases. V lost 5 bases, J lost 6 bases, and 5 bases stayed unmatched. This CDR3 spans 14 amino acids. Germline CDR1 reads PRHDT; CDR2 reads FYEKMQ (reference sequence). The DNA of the CDR3 is TGTGCCAGCAGCGAGCGACAGGGGTCCGGGGAGCTGTTTTTT. The encoded protein is CASSERQGSGELFF.

V and J are TRBV28 and TRBJ1-5, with a tentative D call TRBD1 (5 bases). V dropped 2 bases and J dropped 4 bases, with 9 bases sitting between them. Looked up from germline, CDR1 is MDHEN and CDR2 is SYDVKM. This CDR3 contains 14 residues. The CDR3 protein is CASSLGRANQPQHF. In DNA form, the CDR3 reads TGTGCCAGCAGTTTAGGCAGGGCAAATCAGCCCCAGCATTTT.

This clone has just a few counts. The chain employs TRBV19 and TRBJ1-2, with 8 bases matching TRBD1. The V segment lost 5 bases and the J segment 4 bases; nucleotides outside the gene matches: 9. CDR3 length: 15 residues. Germline CDR1 reads LNHDA; CDR2 reads SQIVND (reference sequence). In nucleotides, the CDR3 is TGTGCCAGTAGTGCAGGGACAGGAGCCACCTATGGCTACACCTTC. It is translated as CASSAGTGATYGYTF.

Only a few counts were recorded for this clone. This chain joins TRBV5-6 and TRBJ2-7; possible D gene TRBD1, 5 bases. This CDR3 has 13 residues. The V end lost 1 base, the J end lost 1 base, and 6 bases lay between the germline ends. In germline, CDR1 is SGHDT, CDR2 YYEEEE. The DNA of the CDR3 is TGTGCCAGCAGCTTGAGGGGTTCCTACGAGCAGTACTTC. This gives the protein CASSLRGSYEQYF.

The chain joins TRBV5-6 to TRBJ2-7; no clear D gene. The CDR3 has 13 amino acids. In germline, CDR1 is SGHDT, CDR2 YYEEEE. Trimming took 7 bases from V and 0 from J, leaving 11 bases between them. Here the CDR3 DNA reads TGTGCCAGCCGAGACGGAAGCTCCTACGAGCAGTACTTC. Amino acids: CASRDGSSYEQYF.

V usage is TRBV10-3 and J usage is TRBJ1-5, with TRBD1 as a possible D gene (5 bases). The germline gives CDR1 ENHRY, CDR2 SYGVKD. The CDR3 consists of 13 residues. V was shortened by 10 bases and J by 3 bases, with 13 bases between the two germline ends. CDR3 sequence (DNA): TGTGCCACCCGGGACCTTTCCAATCAGCCCCAGCATTTT. Translating it yields CATRDLSNQPQHF.

The chain joins TRBV7-2 to TRBJ1-4; a possible D gene is TRBD1 (5 bases). The CDR3 is made up of 14 amino acids. V was pared by 1 base and J by 5 bases, with 8 bases between. CDR1 and CDR2 (germline): SGHTA, FQGNSA. The CDR3 coding sequence is TGTGCCAGCAGCTTAGGACAGATAAATGAAAAACTGTTTTTT. Residues: CASSLGQINEKLFF.

V and J are TRBV7-2 and TRBJ1-2; 11 positions agree with TRBD1. V was pared by 4 bases and J by 4 bases, with 5 bases of the junction left unmatched. The CDR3 length is 15 residues. Germline CDR1 and CDR2: SGHTA and FQGNSA. CDR3 in amino acids: CASSWGQGVRYGYTF. In DNA form, the CDR3 reads TGTGCCAGCAGCTGGGGACAGGGGGTCCGCTATGGCTACACCTTC.

In this sample, this clone turned up once. The chain has TRBV30 and TRBJ1-6; 9 bases line up with TRBD1. The germline V gene has CDR1 GTSNPN and CDR2 SVGIG (reference sequence). CDR3 length equals 15 residues. J lost 9 bases, V lost 4 bases, and 10 bases had no gene match. The CDR3 reads CAWIKGTGFGSPLHF. DNA for the CDR3: TGTGCCTGGATTAAAGGGACAGGGTTTGGTTCACCCCTCCACTTT.

J is TRBJ2-1 and V is TRBV7-6; 7 bases map to TRBD1. The V segment lost 5 bases and the J segment 4 bases; nucleotides outside the gene matches: 8. The length of the CDR3 is 15 residues. Looked up from germline, CDR1 is SGHVS and CDR2 is FNYEAQ. The CDR3: CASSKTGAPYNEQFF. The CDR3 DNA sequence: TGTGCCAGCAGCAAAACAGGGGCTCCTTACAATGAGCAGTTCTTC.